Each of the 10 T cell receptor beta chains below was sequenced from the same sample in a study of T cells in Graves' hyperthyroidism and ophthalmopathy. Researchers took RNA transcripts and amplified the TCR beta CDR3 regions from them. An initial round of RT-PCR targeting the TCR CDR3 relied on the HTBI primer set. TCRdb itself ran the multiplex PCR reads through MiXCR, one entry per CDR3 protein. The table records around 490,000 distinct CDR3 sequences, 15% to 20% of them present only once. The sample was blood. The receptor set was obtained from a man aged 40-55 years with Graves' ophthalmopathy.

There are many counts of this clonotype. The chain joins TRBV6-2 or TRBV6-3 to TRBJ2-5; 8 bases line up with TRBD2. Per the germline V gene, CDR1 is MNHEY and CDR2 is SVGEGT. V shed 2 bases, J shed 5 bases, and the junction held 7 bases outside the gene matches. The CDR3 runs 15 residues. DNA of the CDR3: TGTGCCAGCAGTTACGGCGGGACTAGGACGGAGACCCAGTACTTC. Protein product: CASSYGGTRTETQYF.

Details on this clonotype: This may be a read error, as it is one base from a much larger clone. The chain recombines TRBV30 with TRBJ2-7, with D tentatively TRBD1 (6 bases). The CDR3 runs 14 residues. From germline, CDR1 is GTSNPN and CDR2 SVGIG (reference sequence). The CDR3 nucleotides are TGTGCCTGGACTACAGGGACAACACTCTACAAGCAGTACTTC. Translation: CAWTTGTTLYKQYF.

This clonotype was seen more than once but under ten times. The V gene is TRBV30, the J gene TRBJ1-2; D is ambiguous. Per germline, CDR1 GTSNPN and CDR2 SVGIG (reference sequence). The CDR3 sequence is 11 residues long. Trimming pared 4 bases from V and 3 bases from J, leaving 6 bases between. As DNA, the CDR3 is TGTGCCTGGATGTCCTACTATGGCTACACCTTC. Translation: CAWMSYYGYTF.

This clonotype was observed at least ten times. The chain uses TRBV2 and TRBJ2-3, with 8 nucleotides matching TRBD2. This CDR3 spans 17 amino acids. The V and J ends lost 4 bases and 0 bases, in that order; junction bases with no gene match: 9. CDR1 is SNHLY, CDR2 FYNNEI, per germline. CDR3 sequence reads: CASSVLLVAGSTDTQYF. CDR3 DNA: TGTGCCAGCAGTGTTCTGTTGGTAGCGGGGAGCACAGATACGCAGTATTTT.

Only a few counts were recorded for this clonotype. The rearrangement joins TRBV13 to TRBJ1-4; tentative D call: TRBD1 (5 bases). This CDR3 spans 14 amino acids. V was shortened by 6 bases and J by 7 bases, with 15 bases between the two germline ends. The V gene's germline CDR1 is PRHDT and CDR2 FYEKMQ (reference sequence). This chain's CDR3 is CASRSTVIGEKLFF. CDR3 DNA sequence: TGTGCCAGCAGGTCGACAGTAATAGGTGAAAAACTGTTTTTT.

This clonotype was counted a few times. The V and J genes are TRBV18 and TRBJ2-7; perhaps TRBD1 as D (6 bases). There are 14 residues in the CDR3. CDR1 is KGHSH and CDR2 is LQKENI in the germline V gene. V lost 6 bases to trimming and J lost 4 bases, with 16 bases between them. The CDR3 DNA is TGTGCCAGCTCCCAGTCCGGGACACGTTACGAGCAGTACTTC. It specifies CASSQSGTRYEQYF.

This CDR3 is CAIDRGDYEQYF. In DNA, the CDR3 is TGTGCCATCGACAGAGGCGACTACGAGCAGTACTTC. The V and J genes are TRBV2 and TRBJ2-7, with a possible D match to TRBD1 (5 bases). CDR1 is SNHLY, CDR2 FYNNEI, per germline. Trimming cost V 10 bases and J 3 bases, with 13 bases left between them. The CDR3 is 12 residues long.

This clonotype has more than one count but fewer than ten. Likely a read error: the CDR3 ends without its conserved phenylalanine or tryptophan. This rearrangement joins TRBV20-1 to TRBJ2-5; D might be TRBD2 (6 bases). The CDR3 loop spans 12 amino acids. The germline gives CDR1 DFQATT, CDR2 SNEGSKA (reference sequence). The germline V and J ends were trimmed by 7 bases and 5 bases, with 14 bases remaining between them. Written as DNA, the CDR3 is TGCAGTGTCTTGACTAGGCTGGAGACCCAGTACCTC. Translated, it gives CSVLTRLETQYL.

The J gene is TRBJ2-3, the V gene TRBV20-1; D is possibly TRBD2 (5 bases). Germline V gene data show CDR1 as DFQATT and CDR2 as SNEGSKA (reference sequence). The CDR3 contains 13 residues. Trimming shortened V by 8 bases and J by 4 bases, and 16 bases separated the two germline ends. The CDR3 sequence is CSPTTGVPDTQYF. CDR3 nucleotides: TGCAGTCCCACGACCGGGGTGCCAGATACGCAGTATTTT.

This clonotype showed up just a few times. The rearrangement links TRBV6-2 or TRBV6-3 to TRBJ2-1; maybe TRBD1 (5 bases). Germline assignment: CDR1 MNHEY and CDR2 SVGEGT. V was clipped by 2 bases and J by 8 bases, with 16 bases between them. The CDR3 runs 15 residues. This CDR3 reads CASSYGQGMQDEQFF. The CDR3, as DNA: TGTGCCAGCAGTTACGGGCAGGGTATGCAAGATGAGCAGTTCTTC.